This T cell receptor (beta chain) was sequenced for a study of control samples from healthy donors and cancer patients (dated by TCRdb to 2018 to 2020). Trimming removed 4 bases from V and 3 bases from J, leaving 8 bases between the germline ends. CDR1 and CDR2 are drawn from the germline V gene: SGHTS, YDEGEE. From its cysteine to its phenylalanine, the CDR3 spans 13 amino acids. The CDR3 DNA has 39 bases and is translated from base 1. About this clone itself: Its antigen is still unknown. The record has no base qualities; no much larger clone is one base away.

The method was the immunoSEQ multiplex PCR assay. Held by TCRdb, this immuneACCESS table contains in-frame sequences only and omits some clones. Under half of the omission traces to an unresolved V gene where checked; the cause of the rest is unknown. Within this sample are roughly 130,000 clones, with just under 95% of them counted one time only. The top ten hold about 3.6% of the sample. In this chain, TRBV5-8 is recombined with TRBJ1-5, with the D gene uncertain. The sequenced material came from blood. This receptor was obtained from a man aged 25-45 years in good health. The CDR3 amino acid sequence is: CASSKAPNQPQHF. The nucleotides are TGTGCCAGCAGCAAGGCCCCCAATCAGCCCCAGCATTTT.